The next 29 T cell receptor beta chains were all read from a single sample in a study of identifying expanded T cells in peripheral blood. The table came from immunoSEQ multiplex PCR; TCRdb's copy has only in-frame clones and leaves some out. The sample has approximately 130,000 clones; approximately 86% are singletons. Input material: blood. The receptors originated from a person aged 18 to 70 in good health.

This rearrangement joins TRBV30 to TRBJ1-1; D call uncertain. The CDR3 extends over 13 amino acids. From germline, CDR1 is GTSNPN and CDR2 SVGIG (reference sequence). The ends were cut back, 1 base at V and 11 bases at J, with 17 bases in the middle. Here the CDR3 reads CAWSESVTTVAFF. CDR3 DNA sequence: TGTGCCTGGAGTGAATCGGTAACAACGGTGGCTTTCTTT.

This clone has a single count. The chain employs TRBV23-1 and TRBJ2-1; maybe TRBD1 (6 bases). TRBV23-1 is an ORF, and what it does is uncertain. The V and J ends lost 0 bases and 6 bases respectively, with 12 bases between them. The CDR3 has 15 amino acids. The CDR3 region has the DNA TGCGCCAGCAGTCAATCGAATGGACAGATCAATGAGCAGTTCTTC. This sequence encodes CASSQSNGQINEQFF.

V usage is TRBV30 and J usage is TRBJ2-6; 13 nucleotides agree with TRBD2. Germline V gives CDR1 GTSNPN, CDR2 SVGIG (reference sequence). The CDR3 covers 19 residues. V lost 4 bases and J lost 0; bases outside the gene matches: 9. The CDR3 is CAWTERTSGGSSGANVLTF. In nucleotides, the CDR3 is TGTGCCTGGACCGAAAGGACTAGCGGGGGTTCCTCTGGGGCCAACGTCCTGACTTTC.

This clone was counted only a few times. V gene TRBV19 combines with J gene TRBJ2-1; the match to TRBD2 covers 9 bases. There are 17 residues in the CDR3. Germline loops: CDR1 LNHDA, CDR2 SQIVND (reference sequence). V was pared by 6 bases and J by 7 bases, with 16 bases of the junction left unmatched. In nucleotides, the CDR3 is TGTGCCAGTAGCACTTCCTTTTTTAGCGGGAGTCGTAATGAGCAGTTCTTC. It specifies CASSTSFFSGSRNEQFF.

This chain connects TRBV6-4 to TRBJ1-6; no definite D call. CDR1 and CDR2 (germline): MRHNA, SNTAGT. V lost 6 bases, J lost 9 bases, and 12 bases lay in between. The CDR3 runs 13 residues. This chain's CDR3 is CASSSSHSSPLHF. CDR3 nucleotides: TGTGCCAGCAGCTCCAGTCACTCTTCACCCCTCCACTTT.

V is TRBV11-2 and J is TRBJ2-1; D might be TRBD2 (5 bases). Germline V gene data show CDR1 as SGHAT and CDR2 as FQNNGV. V lost 5 bases and J lost 5, with 13 bases in between. There are 14 residues in the CDR3. DNA for the CDR3: TGTGCCAGCAGCCTCGGGATTGCGAACAATGAGCAGTTCTTC. Translated, it gives CASSLGIANNEQFF.

This chain links TRBV6-1 with TRBJ2-1; 10 bases align to TRBD2. Germline V gene sequence: CDR1 MNHNS, CDR2 SASEGT. Trimming took 4 bases from V and 4 from J; bases not matched to a gene: 7. The CDR3 sequence is 16 residues long. CDR3 sequence (DNA): TGTGCCAGCAGTGGGGGGCTAGCGGGAGCTTACAATGAGCAGTTCTTC. Translated, it gives CASSGGLAGAYNEQFF.

This chain links TRBV5-4 with TRBJ2-1, with 8 bases matching TRBD2. J lost 4 bases, V lost 2 bases, and 5 bases had no gene match. CDR3 length equals 15 residues. Germline V gives CDR1 SGHNT, CDR2 YYREEE (reference sequence). Written as DNA, the CDR3 is TGTGCCAGCAGCTTCACCAAGCGGGGGTACAATGAGCAGTTCTTC. Protein product: CASSFTKRGYNEQFF.

The chain has TRBV4-2 and TRBJ2-3, with 16 positions matching TRBD2. CDR1 LGHNA and CDR2 YNFKEQ come from the germline V gene. Losses at the gene ends were 1 base for V and 5 bases for J; bases not matched to a gene: 9. The length of the CDR3 is 19 residues. The chain's CDR3 is CASSQAGTSGGGFKDTQYF. The CDR3 DNA follows: TGTGCCAGCAGCCAAGCCGGGACTAGCGGGGGGGGGTTCAAAGATACGCAGTATTTT.

The chain has TRBV5-4 and TRBJ1-5; TRBD1 matches 9 bases. V was clipped by 3 bases and J by 7 bases; unmatched bases: 2. Germline-derived CDR1 and CDR2 are SGHNT and YYREEE (reference sequence). The CDR3 has 13 residues. The CDR3: CASSWDRDQPQHF. The CDR3 nucleotides read TGTGCCAGCAGCTGGGACAGGGACCAGCCCCAGCATTTT.

V usage is TRBV7-6 and J usage is TRBJ2-7; D uncertain. The V end was cut by 5 bases, the J end by 3 bases, with 8 bases between. The CDR3 loop spans 12 amino acids. CDR1 and CDR2 from the germline V gene are SGHVS and FNYEAQ. The CDR3 region is CASSPGYYEQYF. As DNA, the CDR3 is TGTGCCAGCAGCCCCGGGTACTACGAGCAGTACTTC.

The V and J genes are TRBV6-1 and TRBJ2-1, with D tentatively TRBD1 (5 bases). Germline V CDR1 and CDR2: MNHNS, SASEGT. The CDR3 covers 15 residues. The V and J ends lost 6 bases and 1 base respectively, with 13 bases between them. For the CDR3, the DNA is TGTGCCAGCAGAGCCAGGGAATCGTCCTACAATGAGCAGTTCTTC. It encodes CASRARESSYNEQFF.

V and J are TRBV5-1 and TRBJ2-1; D unclear. The CDR3 contains 17 residues. With 2 bases removed from V and 0 bases from J, the gap between germline ends came to 15 bases. Germline loops: CDR1 SGHRS, CDR2 YFSETQ. CDR3 in amino acids: CASSLSGSVSSYNEQFF. The CDR3 DNA reads TGCGCCAGCAGCTTAAGTGGAAGCGTAAGCTCCTACAATGAGCAGTTCTTC.

DNA of the CDR3: TGTGCCAGCAGAACGGGACAGGGAGATGGCTACACCTTC. Translation gives CASRTGQGDGYTF. The rearrangement joins TRBV28 to TRBJ1-2, with 9 positions matching TRBD1. The germline gives CDR1 MDHEN, CDR2 SYDVKM. CDR3 length equals 13 residues. V trimming: 6 bases; J trimming: 6 bases; junction bases outside the gene matches: 5.

In nucleotides, the CDR3 is TGCAGTGCTACCCCTACAGTTGAAGCTTTCTTT. Protein sequence: CSATPTVEAFF. The chain joins TRBV20-1 to TRBJ1-1; no reliable D call. This CDR3 is built from 11 residues. Germline V lookup: CDR1 DFQATT, CDR2 SNEGSKA (reference sequence). Trimming took 4 bases from V and 7 from J, leaving 10 bases between them.

As DNA, the CDR3 is TGTGCCAGCTCACCAGGGATGGGAAGGACTGAAGCTTTCTTT. Amino acid sequence: CASSPGMGRTEAFF. The chain links TRBV18 to TRBJ1-1; D unclear. V shed 2 bases and J shed 5 bases, with 12 bases lying between them. The CDR3 length is 14 residues. Germline V gives CDR1 KGHSH, CDR2 LQKENI.

The rearrangement links TRBV27 to TRBJ2-7; 8 nucleotides align to TRBD2. This CDR3 is 16 amino acids long. The J segment lost 2 bases and the V segment lost 0 bases, leaving 6 bases of the junction unmatched. From germline, CDR1 is MNHEY and CDR2 SMNVEV (reference sequence). CDR3 residues: CASSLSPLADTYEQYF. The CDR3, as DNA: TGTGCCAGCAGTTTATCCCCACTAGCGGATACCTACGAGCAGTACTTC.

The chain is built from TRBV28 and TRBJ2-3, with 7 positions matching TRBD2. This CDR3 region has 15 residues. The germline CDR1 and CDR2 sequences are MDHEN and SYDVKM. V dropped 1 base and J dropped 1; count of bases not matched to a gene: 2. Here the CDR3 reads CASSLSAGGTDTQYF. The CDR3 nucleotides are TGTGCCAGCAGTTTATCCGCGGGAGGCACAGATACGCAGTATTTT. The whole variable domain, remainder taken from reference TRBV28 and TRBJ2-3, is DVKVTQSSRYLVKRTGEKVFLECVQDMDHENMFWYRQDPGLGLRLIYFSYDVKMKEKGDIPEGYSVSREKKERFSLILESASTNQTSMYLCASSLSAGGTDTQYFGPGTRLTVL.

The chain joins TRBV28 to TRBJ1-3; D is unresolved. Trimming pared 6 bases from V and 0 bases from J, leaving 15 bases between. CDR1 is MDHEN and CDR2 is SYDVKM in the germline V gene. This CDR3 region has 16 residues. In nucleotides, the CDR3 is TGTGCCAGCAGCCCCGCGGAGATCCACTCTGGAAACACCATATATTTT. Translating gives CASSPAEIHSGNTIYF.

The genes are TRBV7-9 and TRBJ1-1; D is perhaps TRBD1 (5 bases). Trimming took 4 bases from V and 4 from J, leaving 10 bases between them. This CDR3 contains 13 residues. CDR1 is SEHNR, CDR2 FQNEAQ, per germline (reference sequence). The CDR3 DNA reads TGTGCCAGCAGCTCAGAAGGGGTCACTGAAGCTTTCTTT. It encodes CASSSEGVTEAFF.

This rearrangement joins TRBV7-2 to TRBJ2-1, with TRBD2 identical over 14 bases. J was trimmed by 6 bases and V by 4 bases; bases with no gene match: 2. The germline CDR1 and CDR2 sequences are SGHTA and FQGNSA. There are 15 residues in the CDR3. The CDR3 DNA sequence: TGTGCCAGCAGCTCGACTAGCGGGGGGGCCAATGAGCAGTTCTTC. Protein: CASSSTSGGANEQFF.

This CDR3 is CASTPDRNIVGTEAFF. CDR3 bases: TGTGCCAGTACCCCAGACAGGAATATAGTTGGCACTGAAGCTTTCTTT. The J gene is TRBJ1-1, the V gene TRBV19, with a weak D call TRBD1 (6 bases). Trimming took 7 bases from V and 4 from J, leaving 22 bases between them. The CDR3 consists of 16 residues. In germline, CDR1 is LNHDA, CDR2 SQIVND (reference sequence).

This clone is a singleton in its sample. The J gene is TRBJ1-2, the V gene TRBV4-1; the match to TRBD1 covers 9 bases. Unmatched junction bases numbered 7, after V lost 1 base and J lost 1 base. This CDR3 has 17 amino acids. Germline V lookup: CDR1 MGHRA, CDR2 YSYEKL. The CDR3, as DNA: TGCGCCAGCAGCCAAGGTTCCGACAGGGGGTTTAACTATGGCTACACCTTC. Protein sequence: CASSQGSDRGFNYGYTF.

This sequence joins TRBV5-1 and TRBJ2-7; 7 nucleotides line up with TRBD1. V lost 4 bases, J lost 5 bases, and 6 bases stayed unmatched. The CDR3 has 13 amino acids. Germline V gene data show CDR1 as SGHRS and CDR2 as YFSETQ. The CDR3 reads CASSSATGDEQYF. The CDR3 DNA sequence: TGCGCCAGCAGCAGCGCTACAGGGGACGAGCAGTACTTC. Full variable domain (remainder filled in from reference TRBV5-1 and TRBJ2-7): KAGVTQTPRYLIKTRGQQVTLSCSPISGHRSVSWYQQTPGQGLQFLFEYFSETQRNKGNFPGRFSGRQFSNSRSEMNVSTLELGDSALYLCASSSATGDEQYFGPGTRLTVT.

V gene TRBV7-9 combines with J gene TRBJ2-7, with 9 bases lining up with TRBD1. The CDR3 has 16 residues. J gave up 3 bases and V 2 bases, and 8 bases lay outside the gene matches. Germline values: CDR1 SEHNR, CDR2 FQNEAQ (reference sequence). This CDR3 reads CASSLMGTGRSYEQYF. The DNA for the CDR3 is TGTGCCAGCAGCTTAATGGGGACAGGGAGAAGCTACGAGCAGTACTTC. Drawing the rest from reference TRBV7-9 and TRBJ2-7, the complete variable domain is DTGVSQNPRHKITKRGQNVTFRCDPISEHNRLYWYRQTLGQGPEFLTYFQNEAQLEKSRLLSDRFSAERPKGSFSTLEIQRTEQGDSAMYLCASSLMGTGRSYEQYFGPGTRLTVT.

Only one count was recorded for this clone. Here the CDR3 DNA reads TGCGCCAGCAGCCAATCGGGCCCCTGGGGCAATCAGCCCCAGCATTTT. Its protein product is CASSQSGPWGNQPQHF. V gene TRBV4-3 combines with J gene TRBJ1-5; no reliable D call. This CDR3 spans 16 amino acids. The V end lost 2 bases, the J end lost 2 bases, and 13 bases lay between the germline ends. Germline V gene sequence: CDR1 LGHNA, CDR2 YSLEER.

This clone appeared once. The chain carries TRBV19 and TRBJ2-3; TRBD2 matches 13 bases. Germline CDR1 reads LNHDA; CDR2 reads SQIVND (reference sequence). Trimming removed 5 bases from V and 5 bases from J; junction bases left unmatched: 10. The CDR3 spans 17 residues. The CDR3, as DNA: TGTGCCAGTAGTTCCCTACTAGCGGGGGGGCCGGTAGATACGCAGTATTTT. Residues: CASSSLLAGGPVDTQYF. Looking up the rest from reference TRBV19 and TRBJ2-3 gives the full variable domain: DGGITQSPKYLFRKEGQNVTLSCEQNLNHDAMYWYRQDPGQGLRLIYYSQIVNDFQKGDIAEGYSVSREKKESFPLTVTSAQKNPTAFYLCASSSLLAGGPVDTQYFGPGTRLTVL.

This clone has a single count. The CDR3 sequence: CASRLSSYNEQFF. CDR3 sequence (DNA): TGTGCCAGCCGACTGAGCTCCTACAATGAGCAGTTCTTC. The rearrangement joins TRBV6-6 to TRBJ2-1, with D uncertain. Trimming took off 8 bases at V and 0 bases at J, with 8 bases between the two ends. The CDR3 runs 13 residues. CDR1 is MNHNY, CDR2 SVGAGI, per germline (reference sequence).

The CDR3 coding sequence is TGTGCCAGCAGTTACTCCGGGGGGGGGAGCACTGAAGCTTTCTTT. Translation gives CASSYSGGGSTEAFF. The chain is built from TRBV6-6 and TRBJ1-1, with D possibly being TRBD1 (5 bases). CDR1 and CDR2 from the germline V gene are MNHNY and SVGAGI (reference sequence). The V end lost 0 bases, the J end lost 4 bases, and 12 bases lay between the germline ends. This CDR3 region has 15 residues.